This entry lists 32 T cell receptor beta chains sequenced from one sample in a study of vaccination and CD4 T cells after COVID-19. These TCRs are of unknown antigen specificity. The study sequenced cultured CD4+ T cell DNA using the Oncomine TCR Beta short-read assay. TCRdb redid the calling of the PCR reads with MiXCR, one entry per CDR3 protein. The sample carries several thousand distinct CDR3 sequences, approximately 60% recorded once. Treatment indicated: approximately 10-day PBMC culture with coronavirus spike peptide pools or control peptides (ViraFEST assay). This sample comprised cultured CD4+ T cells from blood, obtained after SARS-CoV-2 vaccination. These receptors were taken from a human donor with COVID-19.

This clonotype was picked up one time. The CDR3: CASSLDLQCIDSNQPQHF. DNA for the CDR3: TGTGCCAGCAGCTTAGATCTACAGTGTATAGATAGCAATCAGCCCCAGCATTTT. The rearrangement links TRBV11-3 to TRBJ1-5, with D unclear. Germline V gives CDR1 SGHNT, CDR2 YENEEA. This CDR3 contains 18 residues. V lost 0 bases and J lost 0, with 15 bases in between. Filled out from reference TRBV11-3 and TRBJ1-5, the complete variable domain reads EAGVVQSPRYKIIEKKQPVAFWCNPISGHNTLYWYLQNLGQGPELLIRYENEEAVDDSQLPKDRFSAERLKGVDSTLKIQPAELGDSAVYLCASSLDLQCIDSNQPQHFGDGTRLSIL.

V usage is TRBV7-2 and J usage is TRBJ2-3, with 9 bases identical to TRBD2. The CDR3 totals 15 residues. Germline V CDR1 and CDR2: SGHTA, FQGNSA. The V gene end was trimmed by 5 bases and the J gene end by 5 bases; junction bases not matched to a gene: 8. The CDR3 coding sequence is TGTGCCAGCAGCCCCAGGACTAGCGCGAGAGATACGCAGTATTTT. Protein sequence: CASSPRTSARDTQYF.

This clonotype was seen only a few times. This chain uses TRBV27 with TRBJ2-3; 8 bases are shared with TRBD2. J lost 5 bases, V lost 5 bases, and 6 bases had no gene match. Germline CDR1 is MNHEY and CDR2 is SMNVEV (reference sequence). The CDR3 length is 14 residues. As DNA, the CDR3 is TGTGCCAGCAGTAGATTAGCGGGGAGAGATACGCAGTATTTT. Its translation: CASSRLAGRDTQYF.

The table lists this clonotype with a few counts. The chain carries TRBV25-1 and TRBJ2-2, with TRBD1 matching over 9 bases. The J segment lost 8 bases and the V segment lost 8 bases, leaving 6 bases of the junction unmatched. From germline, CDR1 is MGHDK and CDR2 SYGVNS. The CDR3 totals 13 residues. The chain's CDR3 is CASAGQGAGELFF. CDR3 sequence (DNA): TGTGCCAGCGCGGGACAGGGTGCGGGGGAGCTGTTTTTT.

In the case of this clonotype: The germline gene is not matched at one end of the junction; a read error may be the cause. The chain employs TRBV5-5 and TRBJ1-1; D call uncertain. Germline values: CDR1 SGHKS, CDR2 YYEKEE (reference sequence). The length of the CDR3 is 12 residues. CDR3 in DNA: TGCGCCAGCAGCTACGGACGGTCTGAAGCTTTCTTT. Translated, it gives CASSYGRSEAFF.

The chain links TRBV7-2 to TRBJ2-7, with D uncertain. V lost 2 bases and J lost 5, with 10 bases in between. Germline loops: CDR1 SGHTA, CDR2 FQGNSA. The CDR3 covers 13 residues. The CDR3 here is CASSLFLGDEQYF. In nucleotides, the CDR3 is TGTGCCAGCAGCTTATTCTTGGGTGACGAGCAGTACTTC.

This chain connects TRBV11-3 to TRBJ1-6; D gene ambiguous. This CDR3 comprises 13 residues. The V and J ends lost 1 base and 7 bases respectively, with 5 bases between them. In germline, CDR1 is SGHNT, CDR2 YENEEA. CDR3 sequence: CASSLVRNSPLHF. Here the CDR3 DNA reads TGTGCCAGCAGCTTAGTACGGAATTCACCCCTCCACTTT.

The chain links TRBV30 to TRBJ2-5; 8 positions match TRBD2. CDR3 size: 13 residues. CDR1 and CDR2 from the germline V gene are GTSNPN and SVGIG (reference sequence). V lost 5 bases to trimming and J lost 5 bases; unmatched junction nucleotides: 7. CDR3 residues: CAWSRGGPETQYF. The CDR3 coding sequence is TGTGCCTGGTCCCGGGGGGGCCCTGAGACCCAGTACTTC.

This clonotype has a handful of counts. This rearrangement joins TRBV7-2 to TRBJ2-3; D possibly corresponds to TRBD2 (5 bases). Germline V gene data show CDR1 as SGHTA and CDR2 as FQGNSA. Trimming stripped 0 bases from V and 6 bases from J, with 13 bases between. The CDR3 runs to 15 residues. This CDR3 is CASSLARVGSDTQYF. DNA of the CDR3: TGTGCCAGCAGCTTAGCGCGGGTAGGCTCTGATACGCAGTATTTT.

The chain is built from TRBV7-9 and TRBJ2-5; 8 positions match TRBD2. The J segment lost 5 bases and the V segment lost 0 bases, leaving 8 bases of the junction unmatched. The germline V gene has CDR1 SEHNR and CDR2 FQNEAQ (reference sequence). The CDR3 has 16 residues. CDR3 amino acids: CASSLARSLAGETQYF. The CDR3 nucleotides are TGTGCCAGCAGCTTAGCGCGATCTCTAGCGGGTGAGACCCAGTACTTC.

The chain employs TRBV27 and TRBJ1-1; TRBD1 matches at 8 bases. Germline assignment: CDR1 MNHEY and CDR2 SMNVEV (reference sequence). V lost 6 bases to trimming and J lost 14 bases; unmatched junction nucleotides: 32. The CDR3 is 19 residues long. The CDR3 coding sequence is TGTGCCAGCAGCAAACTAACCGGGACAGGTCCCCCCACGGACACTGATGCCTTCTTT. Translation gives CASSKLTGTGPPTDTDAFF.

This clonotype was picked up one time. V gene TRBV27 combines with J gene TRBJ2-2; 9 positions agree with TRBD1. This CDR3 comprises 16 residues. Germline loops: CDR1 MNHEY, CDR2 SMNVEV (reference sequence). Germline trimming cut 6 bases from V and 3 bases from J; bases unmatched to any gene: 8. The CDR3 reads CASSRGGQGYTGELFF. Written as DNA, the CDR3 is TGTGCCAGCAGCAGGGGGGGACAGGGATACACCGGGGAGCTGTTTTTT.

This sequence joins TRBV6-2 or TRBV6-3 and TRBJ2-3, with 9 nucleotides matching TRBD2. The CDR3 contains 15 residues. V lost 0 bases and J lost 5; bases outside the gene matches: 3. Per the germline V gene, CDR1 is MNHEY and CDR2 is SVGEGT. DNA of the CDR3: TGTGCCAGCAGTTACTCGCGGGGGGGGGAAGATACGCAGTATTTT. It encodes CASSYSRGGEDTQYF.

The CDR3: CAAGGPEETQYF. DNA of the CDR3: TGTGCAGCCGGGGGGCCCGAAGAGACCCAGTACTTC. This chain uses TRBV7-9 with TRBJ2-5, with a tentative D call TRBD2 (7 bases). The germline V gene has CDR1 SEHNR and CDR2 FQNEAQ (reference sequence). This CDR3 comprises 12 residues.

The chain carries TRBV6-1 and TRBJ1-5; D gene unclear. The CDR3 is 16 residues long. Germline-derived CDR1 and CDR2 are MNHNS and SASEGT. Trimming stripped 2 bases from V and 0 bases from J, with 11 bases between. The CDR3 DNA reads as TGTGCCAGCAGTGAAAAGGTCAGAGGTAGCAATCAGCCCCAGCATTTT. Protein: CASSEKVRGSNQPQHF.

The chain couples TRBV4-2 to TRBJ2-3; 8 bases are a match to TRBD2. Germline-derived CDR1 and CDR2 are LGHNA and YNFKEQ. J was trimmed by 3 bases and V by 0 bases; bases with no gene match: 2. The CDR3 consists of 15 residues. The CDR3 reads CASSQDAGGTDTQYF. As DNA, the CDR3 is TGTGCCAGCAGCCAAGACGCGGGGGGTACAGATACGCAGTATTTT.

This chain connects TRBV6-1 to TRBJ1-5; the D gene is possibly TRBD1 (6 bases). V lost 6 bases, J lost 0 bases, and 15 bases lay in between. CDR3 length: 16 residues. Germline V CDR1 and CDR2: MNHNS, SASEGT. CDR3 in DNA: TGTGCCAGCAGGGTCTCAGGGACAAATAGCAATCAGCCCCAGCATTTT. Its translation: CASRVSGTNSNQPQHF.

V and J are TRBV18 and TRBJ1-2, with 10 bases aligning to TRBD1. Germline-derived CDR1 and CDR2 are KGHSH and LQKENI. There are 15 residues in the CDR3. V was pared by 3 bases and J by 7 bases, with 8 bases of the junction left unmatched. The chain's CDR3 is CASSPTGTGDGGYTF. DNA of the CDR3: TGTGCCAGCTCACCTACCGGGACAGGGGATGGTGGCTACACCTTC.

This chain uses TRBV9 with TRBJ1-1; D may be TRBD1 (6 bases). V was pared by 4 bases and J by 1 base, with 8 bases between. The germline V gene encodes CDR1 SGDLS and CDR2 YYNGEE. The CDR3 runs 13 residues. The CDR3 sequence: CASSQGRNTEAFF. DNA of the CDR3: TGTGCCAGCAGCCAGGGGAGGAACACTGAAGCTTTCTTT. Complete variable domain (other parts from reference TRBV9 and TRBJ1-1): DSGVTQTPKHLITATGQRVTLRCSPRSGDLSVYWYQQSLDQGLQFLIQYYNGEERAKGNILERFSAQQFPDLHSELNLSSLELGDSALYFCASSQGRNTEAFFGQGTRLTVV.

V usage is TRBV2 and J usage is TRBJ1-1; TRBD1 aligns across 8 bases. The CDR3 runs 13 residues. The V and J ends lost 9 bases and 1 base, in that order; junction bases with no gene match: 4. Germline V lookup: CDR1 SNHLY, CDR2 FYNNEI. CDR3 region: CARRTGKNTEAFF. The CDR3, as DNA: TGTGCCAGGAGGACAGGGAAGAACACTGAAGCTTTCTTT.

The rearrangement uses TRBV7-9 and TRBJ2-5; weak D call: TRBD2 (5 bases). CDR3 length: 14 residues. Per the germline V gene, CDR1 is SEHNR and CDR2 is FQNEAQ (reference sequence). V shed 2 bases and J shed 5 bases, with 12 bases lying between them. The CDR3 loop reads CASSLRARGETQYF. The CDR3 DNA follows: TGTGCCAGCAGCTTACGGGCAAGAGGGGAGACCCAGTACTTC.

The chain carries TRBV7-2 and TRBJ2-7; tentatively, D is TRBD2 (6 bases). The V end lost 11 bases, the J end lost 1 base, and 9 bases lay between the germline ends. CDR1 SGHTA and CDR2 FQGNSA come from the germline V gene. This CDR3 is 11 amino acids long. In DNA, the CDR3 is TGTGCCGCGGGACCGTCCTACGAGCAGTACTTC. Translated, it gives CAAGPSYEQYF. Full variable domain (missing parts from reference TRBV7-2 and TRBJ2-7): GAGVSQSPSNKVTEKGKDVELRCDPISGHTALYWYRQSLGQGLEFLIYFQGNSAPDKSGLPSDRFSAERTGGSVSTLTIQRTQQEDSAVYLCAAGPSYEQYFGPGTRLTVT.

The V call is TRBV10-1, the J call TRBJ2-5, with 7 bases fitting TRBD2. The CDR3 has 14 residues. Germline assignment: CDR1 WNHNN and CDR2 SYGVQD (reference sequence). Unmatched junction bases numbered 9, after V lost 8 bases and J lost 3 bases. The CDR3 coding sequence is TGCGCCAGCCGGCGAGGGACTACGAAAGAGACCCAGTACTTC. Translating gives CASRRGTTKETQYF.

The CDR3 region has the DNA TGTGCCAGCAGTTACTCGGAGCGTAGCGGTGAGCAGTTCTTC. This translates into CASSYSERSGEQFF. This chain links TRBV6-5 with TRBJ2-1; possibly TRBD2 for D (6 bases). This CDR3 has 14 amino acids. Germline CDR1 is MNHEY and CDR2 is SVGAGI. Trimming removed 0 bases from V and 9 bases from J, with 12 bases in between.

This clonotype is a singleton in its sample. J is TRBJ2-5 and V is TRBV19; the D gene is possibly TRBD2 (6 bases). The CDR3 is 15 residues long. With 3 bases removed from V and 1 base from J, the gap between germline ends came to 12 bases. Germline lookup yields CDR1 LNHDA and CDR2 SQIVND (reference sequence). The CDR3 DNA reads TGTGCCAGTAGTATGGTTCGGGGGATCCAAGAGACCCAGTACTTC. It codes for CASSMVRGIQETQYF.

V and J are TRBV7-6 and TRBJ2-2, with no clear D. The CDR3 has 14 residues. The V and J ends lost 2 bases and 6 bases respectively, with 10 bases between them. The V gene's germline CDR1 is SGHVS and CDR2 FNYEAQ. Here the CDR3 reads CASSLSFPPGELFF. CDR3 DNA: TGTGCCAGCAGCTTATCATTCCCCCCCGGGGAGCTGTTTTTT.

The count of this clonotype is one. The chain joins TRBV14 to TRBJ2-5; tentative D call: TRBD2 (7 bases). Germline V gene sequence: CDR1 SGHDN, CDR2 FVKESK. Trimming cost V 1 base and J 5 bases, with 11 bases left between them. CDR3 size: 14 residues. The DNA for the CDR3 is TGTGCCAGCAGCCAAGTCGGGGGGCCGGAGACCCAGTACTTC. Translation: CASSQVGGPETQYF.

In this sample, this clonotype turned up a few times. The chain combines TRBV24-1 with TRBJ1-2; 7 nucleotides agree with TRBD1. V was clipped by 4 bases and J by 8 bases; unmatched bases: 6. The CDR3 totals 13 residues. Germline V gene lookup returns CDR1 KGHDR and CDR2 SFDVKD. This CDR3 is CATSETGTGGYTF. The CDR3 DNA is TGTGCCACCAGTGAGACAGGGACTGGCGGCTACACCTTC.

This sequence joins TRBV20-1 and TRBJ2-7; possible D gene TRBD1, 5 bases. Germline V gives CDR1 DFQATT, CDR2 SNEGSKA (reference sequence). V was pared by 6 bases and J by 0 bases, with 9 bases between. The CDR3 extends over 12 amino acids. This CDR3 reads CSAGRDSYEQYF. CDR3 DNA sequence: TGCAGTGCGGGCAGGGACTCCTACGAGCAGTACTTC.

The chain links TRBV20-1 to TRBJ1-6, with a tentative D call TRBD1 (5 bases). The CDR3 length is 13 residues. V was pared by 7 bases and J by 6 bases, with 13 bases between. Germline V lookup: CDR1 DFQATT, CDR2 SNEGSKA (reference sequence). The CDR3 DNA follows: TGCAGTGTCCAGACAGATGGTAATTCACCCCTCCACTTT. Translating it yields CSVQTDGNSPLHF.

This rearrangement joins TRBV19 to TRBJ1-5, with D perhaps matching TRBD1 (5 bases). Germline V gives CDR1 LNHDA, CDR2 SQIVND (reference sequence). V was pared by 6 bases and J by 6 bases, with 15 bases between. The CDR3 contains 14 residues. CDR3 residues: CASSPGGGAQPQHF. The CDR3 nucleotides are TGTGCCAGTAGCCCCGGGGGTGGGGCTCAGCCCCAGCATTTT.

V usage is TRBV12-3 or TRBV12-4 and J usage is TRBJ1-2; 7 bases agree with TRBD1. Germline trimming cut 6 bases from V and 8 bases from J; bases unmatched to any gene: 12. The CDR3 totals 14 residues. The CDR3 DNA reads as TGTGCCAGCAGCCCAGTTGAGGGGGCAAGGGGCTACACCTTC. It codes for CASSPVEGARGYTF.